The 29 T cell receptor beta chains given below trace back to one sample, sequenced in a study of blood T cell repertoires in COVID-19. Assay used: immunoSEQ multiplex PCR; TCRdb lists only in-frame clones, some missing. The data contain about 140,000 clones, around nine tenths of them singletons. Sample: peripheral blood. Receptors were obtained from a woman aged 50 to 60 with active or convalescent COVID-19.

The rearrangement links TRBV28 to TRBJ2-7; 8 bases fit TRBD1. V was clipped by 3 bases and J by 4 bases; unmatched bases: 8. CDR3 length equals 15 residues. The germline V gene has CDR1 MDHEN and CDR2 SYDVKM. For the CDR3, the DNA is TGTGCCAGCAGTTTCATGGCAGGGGGCAGGTACGAGCAGTACTTC. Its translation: CASSFMAGGRYEQYF.

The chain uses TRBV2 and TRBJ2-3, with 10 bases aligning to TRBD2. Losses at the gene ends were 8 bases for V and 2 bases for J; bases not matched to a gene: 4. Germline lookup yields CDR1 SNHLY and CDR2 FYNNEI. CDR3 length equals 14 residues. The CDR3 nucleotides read TGTGCCAGCCTACTAGCGGGGAACACAGATACGCAGTATTTT. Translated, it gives CASLLAGNTDTQYF. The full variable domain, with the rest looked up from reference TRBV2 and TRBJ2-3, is EPEVTQTPSHQVTQMGQEVILRCVPISNHLYFYWYRQILGQKVEFLVSFYNNEISEKSEIFDDQFSVERPDGSNFTLKIRSTKLEDSAMYFCASLLAGNTDTQYFGPGTRLTVL.

The CDR3 loop is CASSPAGYGYTF. As DNA, the CDR3 is TGTGCCAGCTCACCGGCAGGGTATGGCTACACCTTC. The chain combines TRBV18 with TRBJ1-2; a possible D gene is TRBD1 (5 bases). The CDR3 is made up of 12 amino acids. Germline V lookup: CDR1 KGHSH, CDR2 LQKENI. Trimming took 3 bases from V and 5 from J, leaving 7 bases between them.

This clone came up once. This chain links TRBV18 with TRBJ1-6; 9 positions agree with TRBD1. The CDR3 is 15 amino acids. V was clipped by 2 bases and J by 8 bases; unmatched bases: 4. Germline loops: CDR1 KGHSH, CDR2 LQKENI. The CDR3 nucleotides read TGTGCCAGCTCACCAACAGGGGGCTGGGATTCACCCCTCCACTTT. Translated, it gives CASSPTGGWDSPLHF. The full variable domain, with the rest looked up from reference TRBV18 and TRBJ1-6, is NAGVMQNPRHLVRRRGQEARLRCSPMKGHSHVYWYRQLPEEGLKFMVYLQKENIIDESGMPKERFSAEFPKEGPSILRIQQVVRGDSAAYFCASSPTGGWDSPLHFGNGTRLTVT.

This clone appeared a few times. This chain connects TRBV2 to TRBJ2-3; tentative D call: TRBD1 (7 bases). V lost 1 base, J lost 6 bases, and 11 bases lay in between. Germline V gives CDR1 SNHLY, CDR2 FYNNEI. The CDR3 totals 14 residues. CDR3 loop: CASSEGPGGDTQYF. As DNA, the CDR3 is TGTGCCAGCAGTGAAGGACCAGGGGGGGATACGCAGTATTTT.

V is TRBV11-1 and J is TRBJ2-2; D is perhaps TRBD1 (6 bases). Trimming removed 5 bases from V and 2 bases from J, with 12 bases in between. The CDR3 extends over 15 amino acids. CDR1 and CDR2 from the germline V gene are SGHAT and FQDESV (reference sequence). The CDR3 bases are TGTGCCAGCAGCGCCGGGACAATTAACACCGGGGAGCTGTTTTTT. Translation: CASSAGTINTGELFF.

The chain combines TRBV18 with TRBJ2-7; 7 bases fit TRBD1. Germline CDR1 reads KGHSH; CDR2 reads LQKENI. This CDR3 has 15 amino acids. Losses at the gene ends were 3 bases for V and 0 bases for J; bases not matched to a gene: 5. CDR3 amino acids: CASSPLGQNSYEQYF. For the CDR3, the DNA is TGTGCCAGCTCACCCTTGGGACAGAACTCCTACGAGCAGTACTTC.

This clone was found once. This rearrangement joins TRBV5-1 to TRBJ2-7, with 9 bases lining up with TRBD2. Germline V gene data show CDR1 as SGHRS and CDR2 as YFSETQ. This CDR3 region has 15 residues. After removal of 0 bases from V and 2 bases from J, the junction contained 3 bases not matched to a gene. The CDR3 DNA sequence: TGCGCCAGCAGCTTGGATCGCGGGAGGGCCTACGAGCAGTACTTC. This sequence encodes CASSLDRGRAYEQYF.

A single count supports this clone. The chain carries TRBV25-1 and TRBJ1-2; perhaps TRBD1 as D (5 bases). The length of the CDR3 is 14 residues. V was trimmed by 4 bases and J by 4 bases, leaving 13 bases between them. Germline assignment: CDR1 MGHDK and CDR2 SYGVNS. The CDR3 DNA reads TGTGCCAGCAGTGCAGGGCAGGGTTTCTATGGCTACACCTTC. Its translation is CASSAGQGFYGYTF.

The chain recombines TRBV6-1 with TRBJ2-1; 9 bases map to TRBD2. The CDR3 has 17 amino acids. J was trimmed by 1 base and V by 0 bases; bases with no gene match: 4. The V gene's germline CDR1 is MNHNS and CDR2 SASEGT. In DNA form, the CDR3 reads TGTGCCAGCAGTGAAGCCGCGGCGGGGGGGTCCTACAATGAGCAGTTCTTC. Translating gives CASSEAAAGGSYNEQFF.

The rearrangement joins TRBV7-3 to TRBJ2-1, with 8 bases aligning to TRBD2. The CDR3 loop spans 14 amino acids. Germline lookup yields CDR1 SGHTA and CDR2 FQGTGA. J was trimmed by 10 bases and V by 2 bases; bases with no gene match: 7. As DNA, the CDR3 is TGTGCCAGCAGCTTAGCGGGGGGCACTGCCGAGCAGTTCTTC. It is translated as CASSLAGGTAEQFF.

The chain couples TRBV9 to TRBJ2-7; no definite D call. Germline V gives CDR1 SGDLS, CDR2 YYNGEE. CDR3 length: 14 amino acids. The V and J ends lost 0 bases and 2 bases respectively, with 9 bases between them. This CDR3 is CASSVVAEPYEQYF. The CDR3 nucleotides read TGTGCCAGCAGCGTAGTCGCCGAGCCCTACGAGCAGTACTTC.

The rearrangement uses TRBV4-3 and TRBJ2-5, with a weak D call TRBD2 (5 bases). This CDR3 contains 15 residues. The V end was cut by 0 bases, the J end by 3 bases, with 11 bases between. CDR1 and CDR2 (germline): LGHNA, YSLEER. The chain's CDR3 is CASSQDQVGEETQYF. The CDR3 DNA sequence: TGCGCCAGCAGCCAAGATCAGGTGGGAGAAGAGACCCAGTACTTC.

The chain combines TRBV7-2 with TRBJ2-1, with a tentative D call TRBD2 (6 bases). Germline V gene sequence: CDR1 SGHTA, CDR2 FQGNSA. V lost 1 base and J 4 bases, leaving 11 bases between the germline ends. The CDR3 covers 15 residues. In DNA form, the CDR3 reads TGTGCCAGCAGCTTAGACGGACTAACTTACAATGAGCAGTTCTTC. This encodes CASSLDGLTYNEQFF.

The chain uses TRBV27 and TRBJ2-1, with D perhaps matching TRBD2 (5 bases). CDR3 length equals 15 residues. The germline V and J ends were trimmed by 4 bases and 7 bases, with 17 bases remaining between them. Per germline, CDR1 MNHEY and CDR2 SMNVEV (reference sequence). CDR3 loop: CASSWVAGLGNEQFF. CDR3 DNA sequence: TGTGCCAGCAGTTGGGTGGCGGGTCTAGGTAATGAGCAGTTCTTC.

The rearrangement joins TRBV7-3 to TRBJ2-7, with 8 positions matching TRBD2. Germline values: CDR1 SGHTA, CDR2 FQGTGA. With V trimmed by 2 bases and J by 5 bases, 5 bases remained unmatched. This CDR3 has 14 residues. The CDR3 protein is CASSLAGGLNEQYF. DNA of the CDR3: TGTGCCAGCAGCTTAGCGGGGGGCCTCAACGAGCAGTACTTC.

In DNA, the CDR3 is TGTGCCAGCAGCTTGGACAGTTTCAATCAGCCCCAGCATTTT. Translation: CASSLDSFNQPQHF. The chain employs TRBV5-5 and TRBJ1-5; D is ambiguous. This CDR3 has 14 amino acids. CDR1 and CDR2 from the germline V gene are SGHKS and YYEKEE (reference sequence). V lost 0 bases, J lost 3 bases, and 7 bases lay in between.

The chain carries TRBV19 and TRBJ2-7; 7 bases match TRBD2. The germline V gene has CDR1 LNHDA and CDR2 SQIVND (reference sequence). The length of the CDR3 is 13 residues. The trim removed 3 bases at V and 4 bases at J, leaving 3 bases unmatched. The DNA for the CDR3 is TGTGCCAGTAGTATCCTCGGGGGGTACGAGCAGTACTTC. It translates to CASSILGGYEQYF.

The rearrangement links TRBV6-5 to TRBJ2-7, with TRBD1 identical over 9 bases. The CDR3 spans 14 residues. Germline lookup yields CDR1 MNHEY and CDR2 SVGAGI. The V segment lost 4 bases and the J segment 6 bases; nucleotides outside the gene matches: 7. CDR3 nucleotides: TGTGCCAGCAGTTTGGGACAGGGAGGGTCCGAGCAGTACTTC. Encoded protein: CASSLGQGGSEQYF.

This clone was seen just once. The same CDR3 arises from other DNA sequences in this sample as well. The CDR3 reads CASSFRGSTEAFF. CDR3 nucleotide sequence: TGTGCCAGCAGCTTCCGAGGGAGTACTGAAGCTTTCTTT. V usage is TRBV7-2 and J usage is TRBJ1-1; unclear D gene. CDR1 SGHTA and CDR2 FQGNSA come from the germline V gene. The ends were cut back, 3 bases at V and 5 bases at J, with 10 bases in the middle. This CDR3 spans 13 amino acids.

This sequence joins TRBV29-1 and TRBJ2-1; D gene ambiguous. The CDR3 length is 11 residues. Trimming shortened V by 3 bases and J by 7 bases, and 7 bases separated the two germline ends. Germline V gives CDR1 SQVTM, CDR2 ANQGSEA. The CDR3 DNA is TGCAGCGTTGAGAGTATGAATGAGCAGTTCTTC. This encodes CSVESMNEQFF.

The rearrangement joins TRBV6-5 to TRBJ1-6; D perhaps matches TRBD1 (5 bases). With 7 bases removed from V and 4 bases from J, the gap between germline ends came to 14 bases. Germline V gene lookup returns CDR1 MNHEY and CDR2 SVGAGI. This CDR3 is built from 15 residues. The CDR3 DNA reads TGTGCCAGCACCGGAGACAGATATTATAATTCACCCCTCCACTTT. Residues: CASTGDRYYNSPLHF.

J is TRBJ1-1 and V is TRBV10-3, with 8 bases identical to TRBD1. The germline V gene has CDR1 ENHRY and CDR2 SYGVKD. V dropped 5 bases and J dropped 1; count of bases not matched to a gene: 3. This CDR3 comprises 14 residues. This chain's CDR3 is CAISRDRGNTEAFF. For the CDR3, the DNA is TGTGCCATCAGTCGAGACAGGGGGAACACTGAAGCTTTCTTT.

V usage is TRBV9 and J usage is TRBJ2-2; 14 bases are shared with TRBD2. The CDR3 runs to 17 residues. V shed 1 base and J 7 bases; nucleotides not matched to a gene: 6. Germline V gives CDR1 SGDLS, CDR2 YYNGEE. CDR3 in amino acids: CASSVLGLAGGVGELFF. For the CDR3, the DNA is TGTGCCAGCAGCGTACTTGGACTAGCGGGAGGTGTCGGGGAGCTGTTTTTT. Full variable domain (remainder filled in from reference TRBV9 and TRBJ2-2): DSGVTQTPKHLITATGQRVTLRCSPRSGDLSVYWYQQSLDQGLQFLIQYYNGEERAKGNILERFSAQQFPDLHSELNLSSLELGDSALYFCASSVLGLAGGVGELFFGEGSRLTVL.

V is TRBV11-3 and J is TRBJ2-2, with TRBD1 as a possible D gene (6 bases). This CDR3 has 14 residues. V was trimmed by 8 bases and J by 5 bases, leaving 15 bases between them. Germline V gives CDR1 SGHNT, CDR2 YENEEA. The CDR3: CASQKQGGTGELFF. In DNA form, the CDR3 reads TGTGCCAGCCAGAAACAGGGTGGAACCGGGGAGCTGTTTTTT.

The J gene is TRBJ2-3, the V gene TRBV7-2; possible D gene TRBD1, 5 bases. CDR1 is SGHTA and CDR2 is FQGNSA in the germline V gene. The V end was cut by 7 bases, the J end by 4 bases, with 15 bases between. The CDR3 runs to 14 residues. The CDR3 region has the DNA TGTGCCAGCATGGGGCAGGTTAACGCAGATACGCAGTATTTT. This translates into CASMGQVNADTQYF. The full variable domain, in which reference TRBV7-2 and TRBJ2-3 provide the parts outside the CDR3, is GAGVSQSPSNKVTEKGKDVELRCDPISGHTALYWYRQSLGQGLEFLIYFQGNSAPDKSGLPSDRFSAERTGGSVSTLTIQRTQQEDSAVYLCASMGQVNADTQYFGPGTRLTVL.

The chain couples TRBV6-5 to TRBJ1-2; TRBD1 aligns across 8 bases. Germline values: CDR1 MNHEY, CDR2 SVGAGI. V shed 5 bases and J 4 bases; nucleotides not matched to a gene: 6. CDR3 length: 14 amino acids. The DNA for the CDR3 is TGTGCCAGCAGTCCGAGGACAGGGACCTATGGCTACACCTTC. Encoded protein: CASSPRTGTYGYTF.

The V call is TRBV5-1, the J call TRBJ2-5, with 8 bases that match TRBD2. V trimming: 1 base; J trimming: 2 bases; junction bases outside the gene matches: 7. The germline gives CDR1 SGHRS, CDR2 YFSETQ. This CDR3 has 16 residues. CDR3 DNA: TGCGCCAGCAGCTTGTCTCCTAGCGGGTCACAAGAGACCCAGTACTTC. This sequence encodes CASSLSPSGSQETQYF.

CDR3 DNA sequence: TGCGCCAGCAGCTTGGGGGAGATCACAGATACGCAGTATTTT. Translated, it gives CASSLGEITDTQYF. The V gene is TRBV5-1, the J gene TRBJ2-3; a possible D gene is TRBD2 (5 bases). Germline CDR1 reads SGHRS; CDR2 reads YFSETQ. The CDR3 is made up of 14 amino acids. Trimming removed 0 bases from V and 2 bases from J, with 7 bases in between.